A single sample gave rise to the 23 T cell receptor beta chains below, sequenced in a study of blood T cell repertoires in COVID-19. The assay was immunoSEQ multiplex PCR, and TCRdb's table has in-frame clones only and misses some. The sample contains approximately 210,000 clones, 80% to 90% of which appear only once. Sequenced input: peripheral blood. Every receptor here comes from a man aged 18 to 35 with active or convalescent COVID-19.

This clone occurred once. V is TRBV2 and J is TRBJ2-7; 7 bases are shared with TRBD1. The CDR3 loop spans 16 amino acids. Germline V gene data show CDR1 as SNHLY and CDR2 as FYNNEI. V dropped 8 bases and J dropped 4; count of bases not matched to a gene: 17. CDR3 residues: CASAEGPGTVSYEQYF. In DNA, the CDR3 is TGTGCCAGCGCCGAAGGACCCGGGACAGTCTCTTACGAGCAGTACTTC.

The chain combines TRBV10-1 with TRBJ2-7; 10 bases map to TRBD2. The CDR3 runs 14 residues. J was trimmed by 2 bases and V by 4 bases; bases with no gene match: 2. Germline CDR1 reads WNHNN; CDR2 reads SYGVQD (reference sequence). Written as DNA, the CDR3 is TGCGCCAGCAGTGGTCTAGCGGGAGCCTACGAGCAGTACTTC. Translation gives CASSGLAGAYEQYF.

J is TRBJ2-3 and V is TRBV3-1 (or the pseudogene TRBV3-2), with TRBD2 matching 7 bases. CDR1 and CDR2 from the germline V gene are LGHDT and YNNKEL (reference sequence). The V and J ends lost 3 bases and 6 bases, in that order; junction bases with no gene match: 3. This CDR3 has 13 amino acids. CDR3 nucleotides: TGTGCCAGCAGCCAGCGGGAGAGGGATACGCAGTATTTT. This sequence encodes CASSQRERDTQYF.

The chain joins TRBV11-2 to TRBJ1-1, with a weak D call TRBD1 (6 bases). The germline gives CDR1 SGHAT, CDR2 FQNNGV. V was cut by 5 bases and J by 1 base, with 14 bases left in between. This CDR3 is 15 amino acids long. The CDR3 nucleotides are TGTGCCAGCAGCCCAGGGGTGGGTAGGAACACTGAAGCTTTCTTT. Its translation is CASSPGVGRNTEAFF.

The chain uses TRBV5-4 and TRBJ1-2; D is uncertain. Germline V gene lookup returns CDR1 SGHNT and CDR2 YYREEE (reference sequence). With 0 bases removed from V and 4 bases from J, the gap between germline ends came to 7 bases. CDR3 size: 13 residues. The CDR3 loop reads CASSLAHIYGYTF. Here the CDR3 DNA reads TGTGCCAGCAGCTTGGCCCACATCTATGGCTACACCTTC.

This sequence joins TRBV25-1 and TRBJ2-1; D is ambiguous. The germline gives CDR1 MGHDK, CDR2 SYGVNS. The V end was cut by 1 base, the J end by 3 bases, with 10 bases between. The CDR3 totals 15 residues. CDR3 region: CASSESGWSYNEQFF. DNA for the CDR3: TGTGCCAGCAGTGAATCTGGATGGAGCTACAATGAGCAGTTCTTC.

The chain couples TRBV27 to TRBJ1-6; D is undetermined. There are 15 residues in the CDR3. With 3 bases removed from V and 6 bases from J, the gap between germline ends came to 12 bases. Germline V gene lookup returns CDR1 MNHEY and CDR2 SMNVEV (reference sequence). This CDR3 is CASSLRGFGNSPLHF. Here the CDR3 DNA reads TGTGCCAGCAGTTTGAGAGGGTTCGGTAATTCACCCCTCCACTTT.

V gene TRBV5-5 combines with J gene TRBJ2-1; 13 positions match TRBD2. J gave up 10 bases and V 4 bases, and 8 bases lay outside the gene matches. Germline values: CDR1 SGHKS, CDR2 YYEKEE (reference sequence). The length of the CDR3 is 15 residues. The CDR3 reads CASSPALAGGGEQFF. CDR3 sequence (DNA): TGTGCCAGCAGCCCGGCACTAGCGGGAGGGGGGGAGCAGTTCTTC.

The genes are TRBV6-2 or TRBV6-3 and TRBJ2-7; no definite D call. CDR1 MNHEY and CDR2 SVGEGT come from the germline V gene. The V gene lost 2 bases and the J gene lost 3 bases, with 8 bases spanning the gap. The CDR3 extends over 13 amino acids. In DNA, the CDR3 is TGTGCCAGCAGTTACCACTCGGGCTACGAGCAGTACTTC. This sequence encodes CASSYHSGYEQYF.

The DNA of the CDR3 is TGTGCCAGTAGTATTGTCGGGAGCAATCAGCCCCAGCATTTT. This codes for CASSIVGSNQPQHF. This sequence joins TRBV19 and TRBJ1-5; D is uncertain. Trimming left V 3 bases short and J 1 base short, with 7 bases between. There are 14 residues in the CDR3. The germline CDR1 and CDR2 sequences are LNHDA and SQIVND (reference sequence).

The CDR3 sequence is CASSLVTGPYYGYTF. The CDR3 DNA reads as TGTGCCAGCAGCTTGGTAACAGGGCCCTACTATGGCTACACCTTC. This chain connects TRBV5-5 to TRBJ1-2, with D possibly being TRBD1 (6 bases). Per the germline V gene, CDR1 is SGHKS and CDR2 is YYEKEE (reference sequence). There are 15 residues in the CDR3. Between the trimmed V and J ends, which lost 0 bases and 3 bases, there was a span of 12 bases.

This chain connects TRBV3-1 (or the pseudogene TRBV3-2) to TRBJ2-7; D is possibly TRBD2 (7 bases). V lost 1 base and J 1 base, leaving 17 bases between the germline ends. Looked up from germline, CDR1 is LGHDT and CDR2 is YNNKEL (reference sequence). CDR3 length: 17 residues. CDR3 nucleotides: TGTGCCAGCAGCCAAGTTGTGTCGGCGGGGGCATCCTACGAGCAGTACTTC. Translating it yields CASSQVVSAGASYEQYF.

The V gene is TRBV6-5, the J gene TRBJ2-2, with D possibly being TRBD2 (5 bases). Trimming shortened V by 8 bases and J by 7 bases, and 17 bases separated the two germline ends. CDR1 is MNHEY and CDR2 is SVGAGI in the germline V gene. The CDR3 is made up of 14 amino acids. The CDR3 loop is CASRILAGGGELFF. Written as DNA, the CDR3 is TGTGCCAGCCGGATCCTAGCCGGAGGCGGGGAGCTGTTTTTT.

The rearrangement joins TRBV9 to TRBJ2-5, with a possible D match to TRBD2 (5 bases). The germline CDR1 and CDR2 sequences are SGDLS and YYNGEE. The V gene lost 0 bases and the J gene lost 3 bases, with 15 bases spanning the gap. The CDR3 sequence is 16 residues long. CDR3 in amino acids: CASSVAPGIGKETQYF. For the CDR3, the DNA is TGTGCCAGCAGCGTAGCTCCGGGGATAGGCAAAGAGACCCAGTACTTC.

This clone was seen more than once but under ten times. The chain uses TRBV5-1 and TRBJ2-7; no firm D call. The V gene lost 4 bases and the J gene lost 0 bases, with 11 bases spanning the gap. Looked up from germline, CDR1 is SGHRS and CDR2 is YFSETQ. The CDR3 has 14 amino acids. The CDR3 DNA reads TGCGCCAGCAGCAGAGAACCGGGCTCCTACGAGCAGTACTTC. Translating gives CASSREPGSYEQYF.

This clone showed up just a few times. The rearrangement uses TRBV5-1 and TRBJ1-1; tentatively, D is TRBD1 (6 bases). CDR1 and CDR2 from the germline V gene are SGHRS and YFSETQ. Between the trimmed V and J ends, which lost 6 bases and 3 bases, there was a span of 9 bases. This CDR3 has 12 residues. In nucleotides, the CDR3 is TGCGCCAGCAACAAGGGGGACACTGAAGCTTTCTTT. As protein: CASNKGDTEAFF.

Points on this clone: The same CDR3 can be traced to other DNA sequences in this sample. This chain uses TRBV5-1 with TRBJ2-3; D ambiguous. In germline, CDR1 is SGHRS, CDR2 YFSETQ. With 4 bases removed from V and 0 bases from J, the gap between germline ends came to 3 bases. This CDR3 contains 12 residues. CDR3 residues: CASSPSTDTQYF. The DNA of the CDR3 is TGCGCCAGCAGCCCGAGCACAGATACGCAGTATTTT. Complete variable domain (other parts from reference TRBV5-1 and TRBJ2-3): KAGVTQTPRYLIKTRGQQVTLSCSPISGHRSVSWYQQTPGQGLQFLFEYFSETQRNKGNFPGRFSGRQFSNSRSEMNVSTLELGDSALYLCASSPSTDTQYFGPGTRLTVL.

The chain couples TRBV28 to TRBJ2-2; 11 positions match TRBD2. V was clipped by 1 base and J by 1 base; unmatched bases: 8. Germline values: CDR1 MDHEN, CDR2 SYDVKM. This CDR3 has 19 amino acids. The CDR3 here is CASSLSRLLAGGNTGELFF. Written as DNA, the CDR3 is TGTGCCAGCAGTTTATCGAGACTTCTAGCGGGAGGGAACACCGGGGAGCTGTTTTTT.

The chain employs TRBV7-8 and TRBJ2-7; 7 bases agree with TRBD1. Germline trimming cut 2 bases from V and 2 bases from J; bases unmatched to any gene: 3. CDR3 length: 14 amino acids. Germline V gene sequence: CDR1 SGHVS, CDR2 FQNEAQ. In DNA, the CDR3 is TGTGCCAGCAGCTTACGGGACAGCACCTACGAGCAGTACTTC. Amino acids: CASSLRDSTYEQYF. Variable domain in full (rest from reference TRBV7-8 and TRBJ2-7): GAGVSQSPRYKVAKRGQDVALRCDPISGHVSLFWYQQALGQGPEFLTYFQNEAQLDKSGLPSDRFFAERPEGSVSTLKIQRTQQEDSAVYLCASSLRDSTYEQYFGPGTRLTVT.

The chain links TRBV19 to TRBJ2-3, with 7 bases identical to TRBD2. The CDR3 sequence is 16 residues long. V dropped 3 bases and J dropped 2; count of bases not matched to a gene: 8. From germline, CDR1 is LNHDA and CDR2 SQIVND (reference sequence). For the CDR3, the DNA is TGTGCCAGTAGTATTAGGCCTAGCGGAAACACAGATACGCAGTATTTT. Protein: CASSIRPSGNTDTQYF.

The chain uses TRBV29-1 and TRBJ1-4; no definite D call. Trimming removed 4 bases at V and 7 bases at J, with 16 bases between. The germline V gene has CDR1 SQVTM and CDR2 ANQGSEA. The CDR3 loop spans 14 amino acids. CDR3 loop: CSVGVAASGEKLFF. The CDR3 DNA is TGCAGCGTTGGAGTCGCCGCTTCGGGTGAAAAACTGTTTTTT.

The rearrangement links TRBV19 to TRBJ1-6, with 10 bases matching TRBD1. Germline values: CDR1 LNHDA, CDR2 SQIVND (reference sequence). V was clipped by 5 bases and J by 7 bases; unmatched bases: 8. CDR3 size: 16 residues. For the CDR3, the DNA is TGTGCCAGTAGTCCTAGAGGGACAGGGGAGAATTCACCCCTCCACTTT. It encodes CASSPRGTGENSPLHF.

The chain is built from TRBV28 and TRBJ1-2; 8 positions match TRBD1. The trim removed 2 bases at V and 8 bases at J, leaving 7 bases unmatched. Germline V gene sequence: CDR1 MDHEN, CDR2 SYDVKM. The CDR3 has 14 residues. The CDR3 loop is CASSLTAGGWGYTF. CDR3 bases: TGTGCCAGCAGTTTAACTGCAGGGGGCTGGGGCTACACCTTC.